This entry lists 23 T cell receptor beta chains sequenced from one sample in a study of shared clonotypes between healthy human individuals. The naive CD8 fraction comprised CD45RO-negative cells positively selected for CCR7 and excluded terminally differentiated effector memory CD45RA+ cells. Here immunoSEQ multiplex PCR was the method, and the copy in TCRdb shows in-frame clones only, minus some. The sample shows about 1.9 million clones, just under 95% of them seen only once. Sequencing input: naive CD8+ T cells from PBMCs. The receptor set was obtained from a man younger than 35 in good health. Some clones in this sample may be carry-over from other donors' samples.

This chain uses TRBV7-2 with TRBJ2-2; TRBD2 aligns across 8 bases. The trim removed 5 bases at V and 5 bases at J, leaving 7 bases unmatched. Germline values: CDR1 SGHTA, CDR2 FQGNSA. The CDR3 extends over 15 amino acids. In nucleotides, the CDR3 is TGTGCCAGCAGCCTAGGGACTAGGGGAACCGGGGAGCTGTTTTTT. It translates to CASSLGTRGTGELFF.

V is TRBV5-1 and J is TRBJ1-3; tentative D call: TRBD1 (6 bases). Germline lookup yields CDR1 SGHRS and CDR2 YFSETQ. V dropped 0 bases and J dropped 0 bases, with 13 bases sitting between them. The CDR3 loop spans 17 amino acids. CDR3 loop: CASSLALQGFSGNTIYF. Here the CDR3 DNA reads TGCGCCAGCAGCTTGGCCTTACAGGGCTTCTCTGGAAACACCATATATTTT.

This clone was detected a few times. The identical CDR3 is also encoded by other nucleotide sequences in the sample. This rearrangement joins TRBV9 to TRBJ1-1; D is possibly TRBD1 (5 bases). The CDR3 is made up of 15 amino acids. V was clipped by 0 bases and J by 3 bases, with 12 bases between them. Germline V gene sequence: CDR1 SGDLS, CDR2 YYNGEE. The CDR3 DNA sequence: TGTGCCAGCAGCGTAGCTCGGGACCGCGACACTGAAGCTTTCTTT. Translated: CASSVARDRDTEAFF.

Details on this clone: Distinct nucleotide sequences in the sample also encode this CDR3. V usage is TRBV29-1 and J usage is TRBJ1-3, with 9 nucleotides matching TRBD1. The CDR3 is made up of 15 amino acids. Germline V CDR1 and CDR2: SQVTM, ANQGSEA. With V trimmed by 4 bases and J by 0 bases, 4 bases remained unmatched. The CDR3 sequence: CSVAGQGSSGNTIYF. The CDR3 DNA is TGCAGCGTTGCGGGACAGGGTTCCTCTGGAAACACCATATATTTT.

The chain recombines TRBV7-8 with TRBJ2-5; D gene ambiguous. V lost 8 bases and J 0 bases, leaving 10 bases between the germline ends. The CDR3 is 13 amino acids. Germline loops: CDR1 SGHVS, CDR2 FQNEAQ. The CDR3 bases are TGTGCCAGCTTAGACCCGGACCAAGAGACCCAGTACTTC. Protein product: CASLDPDQETQYF.

Points on this clone: The sample holds other DNA sequences that translate to the same CDR3. The genes are TRBV5-1 and TRBJ2-7; tentatively, D is TRBD2 (5 bases). Trimming removed 1 base at V and 0 bases at J, with 8 bases between. This CDR3 region has 14 residues. Per the germline V gene, CDR1 is SGHRS and CDR2 is YFSETQ. This CDR3 reads CASSLLGSSYEQYF. The CDR3 DNA follows: TGCGCCAGCAGCTTGCTAGGGAGCTCCTACGAGCAGTACTTC.

V gene TRBV27 combines with J gene TRBJ2-5; 13 bases are a match to TRBD2. The J segment lost 5 bases and the V segment lost 5 bases, leaving 8 bases of the junction unmatched. CDR1 and CDR2 from the germline V gene are MNHEY and SMNVEV (reference sequence). There are 16 residues in the CDR3. This CDR3 reads CASSPLAGGPLETQYF. In nucleotides, the CDR3 is TGTGCCAGCAGTCCACTAGCGGGAGGGCCTTTGGAGACCCAGTACTTC.

V and J are TRBV5-6 and TRBJ2-5; D gene ambiguous. Trimming pared 4 bases from V and 5 bases from J, leaving 12 bases between. The CDR3 extends over 13 amino acids. The germline gives CDR1 SGHDT, CDR2 YYEEEE. The chain's CDR3 is CASSRPPDETQYF. In nucleotides, the CDR3 is TGTGCCAGCAGCCGACCACCCGACGAGACCCAGTACTTC.

This chain links TRBV6-1 with TRBJ2-7, with D perhaps TRBD1 or TRBD2 (5 bases each). This CDR3 is built from 15 residues. CDR1 MNHNS and CDR2 SASEGT come from the germline V gene. Deletions cut 3 bases from V and 3 bases from J, with 15 bases between. The CDR3 protein is CASSETGTPSYEQYF. DNA of the CDR3: TGTGCCAGCAGTGAGACCGGGACGCCAAGCTACGAGCAGTACTTC.

This chain joins TRBV9 and TRBJ2-1; D remains unclear. From germline, CDR1 is SGDLS and CDR2 YYNGEE. CDR3 length equals 12 residues. The V gene lost 5 bases and the J gene lost 8 bases, with 11 bases spanning the gap. The CDR3 DNA reads TGTGCCAGCAGAGGCGTAGACGATGAGCAGTTCTTC. Amino acids: CASRGVDDEQFF.

The rearrangement uses TRBV5-4 and TRBJ2-7; D not resolved. Germline V gene lookup returns CDR1 SGHNT and CDR2 YYREEE (reference sequence). V gave up 4 bases and J gave up 0 bases, with 11 bases separating them. The CDR3 is 14 residues long. The CDR3 spells CASSLDVSSYEQYF. The CDR3 bases are TGTGCCAGCAGCCTGGACGTAAGCTCCTACGAGCAGTACTTC.

The J gene is TRBJ2-7, the V gene TRBV7-6; TRBD2 aligns across 10 bases. V trimming: 4 bases; J trimming: 3 bases; junction bases outside the gene matches: 9. This CDR3 has 16 amino acids. Germline lookup yields CDR1 SGHVS and CDR2 FNYEAQ. The CDR3 loop reads CASSSTRLAGLYEQYF. The CDR3 nucleotides read TGTGCCAGCAGCTCAACCAGACTAGCGGGCCTCTACGAGCAGTACTTC.

This chain uses TRBV2 with TRBJ1-1; unclear D gene. V lost 4 bases and J lost 3, with 15 bases in between. In germline, CDR1 is SNHLY, CDR2 FYNNEI. There are 15 residues in the CDR3. CDR3 sequence: CASSVRPLGDTEAFF. The CDR3 coding sequence is TGTGCCAGCAGTGTAAGGCCTCTCGGGGACACTGAAGCTTTCTTT.

The CDR3 coding sequence is TGTGCCAGCAGTGACCCCCTTGTAGACAGGGACTACGAGCAGTACTTC. Translation: CASSDPLVDRDYEQYF. The chain employs TRBV6-1 and TRBJ2-7; 7 bases align to TRBD1. Germline V CDR1 and CDR2: MNHNS, SASEGT. The CDR3 is 16 amino acids. V lost 3 bases, J lost 3 bases, and 11 bases stayed unmatched.

The V gene is TRBV6-1, the J gene TRBJ2-1; a possible D gene is TRBD2 (5 bases). V lost 4 bases to trimming and J lost 8 bases, with 12 bases between them. The germline V gene encodes CDR1 MNHNS and CDR2 SASEGT. The CDR3 runs to 13 residues. This CDR3 reads CASSVRGFDEQFF. CDR3 in DNA: TGTGCCAGCAGTGTTCGAGGGTTCGATGAGCAGTTCTTC.

This chain connects TRBV28 to TRBJ2-1; 13 bases are shared with TRBD2. The CDR3 has 18 residues. With V trimmed by 6 bases and J by 9 bases, 17 bases remained unmatched. In germline, CDR1 is MDHEN, CDR2 SYDVKM. CDR3 loop: CASSLRATSGRTAGEQFF. DNA for the CDR3: TGTGCCAGCAGCCTACGGGCGACTAGCGGGAGGACGGCCGGTGAGCAGTTCTTC. Using reference TRBV28 and TRBJ2-1 for the parts outside the CDR3, the full variable domain is DVKVTQSSRYLVKRTGEKVFLECVQDMDHENMFWYRQDPGLGLRLIYFSYDVKMKEKGDIPEGYSVSREKKERFSLILESASTNQTSMYLCASSLRATSGRTAGEQFFGPGTRLTVL.

The chain recombines TRBV7-8 with TRBJ2-4; 8 bases fit TRBD2. The CDR3 length is 16 residues. The trim removed 1 base at V and 3 bases at J, leaving 5 bases unmatched. Germline assignment: CDR1 SGHVS and CDR2 FQNEAQ. The CDR3 DNA sequence: TGTGCCAGCAGCTTAGGTAGCGGGAATGTCAAAAACATTCAGTACTTC. This encodes CASSLGSGNVKNIQYF.

This chain uses TRBV1 with TRBJ2-1; whether TRBD2, the table's D call, matches the DNA was not checked. TRBV1 is a documented pseudogene. The CDR3 spans 18 residues. The CDR3 sequence is CTSSQDFSIRSSYNEQFF. CDR3 in DNA: TGCACCAGCAGCCAAGATTTTAGTATTAGGAGCTCCTACAATGAGCAGTTCTTC.

Comments on this clone: The same CDR3 is also encoded by other DNA sequences in this sample. The CDR3 region has the DNA TGTGCCAGCAGCCTCGGACTAGCATTTTACAATGAGCAGTTCTTC. Encoded protein: CASSLGLAFYNEQFF. This chain links TRBV7-9 with TRBJ2-1, with 8 positions matching TRBD2. The CDR3 is 15 amino acids. Trimming at V came to 5 bases and at J to 4 bases, leaving 7 bases not matched to a gene. CDR1 is SEHNR and CDR2 is FQNEAQ in the germline V gene (reference sequence).

The rearrangement links TRBV25-1 to TRBJ2-3; 16 bases fit TRBD2. V shed 2 bases, J shed 3 bases, and the junction held 2 bases outside the gene matches. Looked up from germline, CDR1 is MGHDK and CDR2 is SYGVNS. This CDR3 is built from 17 residues. CDR3 in DNA: TGTGCCAGCAGTGAACCGGGACTAGCGGGAGGGACAGATACGCAGTATTTT. It encodes CASSEPGLAGGTDTQYF. Complete variable domain (other parts from reference TRBV25-1 and TRBJ2-3): EADIYQTPRYLVIGTGKKITLECSQTMGHDKMYWYQQDPGMELHLIHYSYGVNSTEKGDLSSESTVSRIRTEHFPLTLESARPSHTSQYLCASSEPGLAGGTDTQYFGPGTRLTVL.

CDR3 DNA sequence: TGTGCCAGCAGTCCGTACAGGGGGATCTTGAACACTGAAGCTTTCTTT. Encoded protein: CASSPYRGILNTEAFF. The rearrangement uses TRBV27 and TRBJ1-1; 8 positions match TRBD1. Per germline, CDR1 MNHEY and CDR2 SMNVEV (reference sequence). This CDR3 contains 16 residues. V shed 5 bases and J 0 bases; nucleotides not matched to a gene: 8.

This clone was observed once. The sample holds other DNA sequences that translate to the same CDR3. The gene calls are TRBV9 and TRBJ1-2, with 9 bases lining up with TRBD1. CDR3 length: 15 amino acids. The V gene's germline CDR1 is SGDLS and CDR2 YYNGEE. Losses at the gene ends were 2 bases for V and 4 bases for J; bases not matched to a gene: 6. CDR3: CASSVTGGSSYGYTF. CDR3 nucleotides: TGTGCCAGCAGCGTTACAGGGGGCTCCTCCTATGGCTACACCTTC.

This chain connects TRBV4-1 to TRBJ1-4, with D unclear. CDR1 is MGHRA, CDR2 YSYEKL, per germline. V lost 1 base, J lost 0 bases, and 9 bases lay in between. The CDR3 consists of 16 residues. In nucleotides, the CDR3 is TGCGCCAGCAGCCAAGGCAGCCGAGCAACTAATGAAAAACTGTTTTTT. Translating gives CASSQGSRATNEKLFF.